Below are 27 T cell receptor beta chains sequenced from a single sample in a study of circulating CD8 cells and anti-PD-1 response in melanoma. Live CD3+CD8+TCRalphabeta+ cells were sorted into four subsets by PD-1 and/or TIGIT. TCR libraries were prepared from approximately 15 ng of total RNA with the QIAseq Immune Repertoire TCR panel. TCRdb fed the reads into MiXCR, producing one record per CDR3 protein. In the table there are about 480 distinct CDR3 sequences, about 11% of which are singletons. This material consisted of CD8+ T cells from PBMCs, taken at baseline or after one month of anti-PD-1 therapy (not recorded which). The receptors come from a human donor with melanoma.

This clonotype was recorded a few times. It may be a read error: a sequence one base away is much more abundant. V and J are TRBV7-3 and TRBJ2-1, with 7 bases identical to TRBD1. J was trimmed by 6 bases and V by 5 bases; bases with no gene match: 10. The CDR3 length is 15 residues. Germline lookup yields CDR1 SGHTA and CDR2 FQGTGA. The CDR3 bases are TGTGCCAGCAGCCCAACTCCGGGACAGAGCAATGAGCAGTTCTTC. This gives the protein CASSPTPGQSNEQFF.

Sample share makes this clonotype large. The chain recombines TRBV18 with TRBJ2-7; TRBD1 might be the D (5 bases). The CDR3 consists of 12 residues. Germline lookup yields CDR1 KGHSH and CDR2 LQKENI. Trimming left V 2 bases short and J 3 bases short, with 5 bases between. CDR3 in amino acids: CASSPTGYEQYF. The CDR3 DNA reads TGTGCCAGCTCACCAACAGGCTACGAGCAGTACTTC.

By share of the sample, this clonotype is medium-sized. The chain joins TRBV16 to TRBJ1-2; 8 bases fit TRBD1. The V gene end was trimmed by 1 base and the J gene end by 4 bases; junction bases not matched to a gene: 8. Germline V CDR1 and CDR2: KGHSY, FQNENV. CDR3 size: 16 residues. CDR3 DNA: TGTGCCAGCAGCCAATTGGTCGGACAGGGCTCCTATGGCTACACCTTC. Translating it yields CASSQLVGQGSYGYTF.

Details on this clonotype: Germline is not matched at one junction end, which may reflect a read error. The CDR3 region has the DNA TGTGCCAGCAGCGTAGTCACAAGCACCGGGGAGCTGTTTTTC. It translates to CASSVVTSTGELFF. The chain combines TRBV9 with TRBJ2-2; D possibly corresponds to TRBD2 (5 bases). The CDR3 loop spans 14 amino acids. The germline CDR1 and CDR2 sequences are SGDLS and YYNGEE.

By sample fraction, this clonotype is medium-sized (0.01 to 0.1%). The rearrangement links TRBV4-3 to TRBJ2-5, with 12 positions matching TRBD2. The CDR3 is 18 residues long. CDR1 and CDR2 from the germline V gene are LGHNA and YSLEER. V lost 0 bases and J lost 5; bases outside the gene matches: 10. The CDR3 DNA sequence: TGCGCCAGCAGCCAAGAGACTAGCGGGGGCGCCCTCGGGGAGACCCAGTACTTC. This codes for CASSQETSGGALGETQYF.

By share, this clonotype counts as large. The CDR3 DNA reads as TGTGCCAGCAGTTTATCGACTTACAATGAGCAGTTCTTC. This encodes CASSLSTYNEQFF. This rearrangement joins TRBV27 to TRBJ2-1, with D unclear. Trimming pared 0 bases from V and 4 bases from J, leaving 4 bases between. There are 13 residues in the CDR3. The germline gives CDR1 MNHEY, CDR2 SMNVEV (reference sequence).

The chain is built from TRBV25-1 and TRBJ1-1, with D tentatively TRBD1 (5 bases). There are 11 residues in the CDR3. V was trimmed by 8 bases and J by 3 bases, leaving 7 bases between them. From germline, CDR1 is MGHDK and CDR2 SYGVNS. The CDR3 loop is CASGGDTEAFF. The DNA for the CDR3 is TGTGCCAGCGGGGGGGACACTGAAGCTTTCTTT. The full variable domain, in which reference TRBV25-1 and TRBJ1-1 provide the parts outside the CDR3, is EADIYQTPRYLVIGTGKKITLECSQTMGHDKMYWYQQDPGMELHLIHYSYGVNSTEKGDLSSESTVSRIRTEHFPLTLESARPSHTSQYLCASGGDTEAFFGQGTRLTVV.

Sample share makes this clonotype large. CDR3 coding DNA: TGTGCCAGCAGTCCCCGGACTAGCGGATTAGATACGCAGTATTTT. Translated, it gives CASSPRTSGLDTQYF. This chain links TRBV27 with TRBJ2-3, with 10 bases identical to TRBD2. Per the germline V gene, CDR1 is MNHEY and CDR2 is SMNVEV (reference sequence). V lost 5 bases and J lost 5; bases outside the gene matches: 7. The CDR3 covers 15 residues.

This clonotype is labeled as medium-sized. The chain is built from TRBV9 and TRBJ2-1; 11 bases line up with TRBD2. Germline CDR1 SGDLS, CDR2 YYNGEE. With 0 bases clipped from V and 2 bases from J, the junction kept 4 bases outside the gene matches. The CDR3 is 17 amino acids. The CDR3 region has the DNA TGTGCCAGCAGCGTAGCTACTAGCGGGGGCCCCTACAATGAGCAGTTCTTC. It is translated as CASSVATSGGPYNEQFF.

Sample share makes this clonotype large. The chain recombines TRBV2 with TRBJ1-1, with D possibly matching TRBD1 (5 bases). The CDR3 runs to 14 residues. Trimming took 3 bases from V and 0 from J, leaving 8 bases between them. Per the germline V gene, CDR1 is SNHLY and CDR2 is FYNNEI. DNA of the CDR3: TGTGCCAGCAGTGAGTCAGGGATGAACACTGAAGCTTTCTTT. Residues: CASSESGMNTEAFF.

This clonotype counts as medium-sized (0.01 to 0.1%). The genes are TRBV6-1 and TRBJ2-7; D is unclear. Germline CDR1 and CDR2: MNHNS and SASEGT. This CDR3 has 14 residues. V was pared by 7 bases and J by 4 bases, with 17 bases between. The CDR3 nucleotides read TGTGCCAGCACCATCAGTCCCCACAAGTACGAGCAGTACTTC. Encoded protein: CASTISPHKYEQYF.

This clonotype qualifies as medium-sized. The genes are TRBV19 and TRBJ1-1; the D is unclear. V was trimmed by 3 bases and J by 4 bases, leaving 6 bases between them. Germline V CDR1 and CDR2: LNHDA, SQIVND (reference sequence). This CDR3 has 12 amino acids. The CDR3 spells CASSIGSTEAFF. CDR3 nucleotide sequence: TGTGCCAGTAGTATTGGAAGCACTGAAGCTTTCTTT.

This clonotype was recorded a few times. The gene calls are TRBV5-5 and TRBJ2-7; possibly TRBD1 for D (5 bases). The ends were cut back, 5 bases at V and 0 bases at J, with 9 bases in the middle. Germline V gene data show CDR1 as SGHKS and CDR2 as YYEKEE (reference sequence). The CDR3 is made up of 13 amino acids. CDR3 sequence (DNA): TGTGCCAGCAGAACAGGCAACTCCTACGAGCAGTACTTC. Translation: CASRTGNSYEQYF.

By sample fraction, this clonotype is large (0.1 to 1%). This chain links TRBV4-1 with TRBJ2-2; possibly TRBD1 for D (6 bases). The V end lost 6 bases, the J end lost 0 bases, and 11 bases lay between the germline ends. Germline V lookup: CDR1 MGHRA, CDR2 YSYEKL. This CDR3 contains 15 residues. CDR3 protein: CASSLNRANTGELFF. DNA for the CDR3: TGCGCCAGCAGTCTGAACAGGGCGAACACCGGGGAGCTGTTTTTT.

The chain carries TRBV5-4 and TRBJ2-5; the D gene is possibly TRBD1 (6 bases). Germline V gives CDR1 SGHNT, CDR2 YYREEE (reference sequence). V was clipped by 5 bases and J by 4 bases, with 24 bases between them. CDR3 length equals 17 residues. CDR3 sequence: CASRKTGQGSLAETQYF. Here the CDR3 DNA reads TGTGCCAGCAGAAAAACAGGTCAGGGGTCCCTAGCAGAGACCCAGTACTTC.

With regard to this clonotype: A much larger clone is a single base away; this may be a read error. The CDR3 loop is CGAPQYNEQFF. The CDR3 bases are TGCGGTGCTCCCCAGTACAATGAGCAGTTCTTC. The chain uses TRBV20-1 and TRBJ2-1; D is ambiguous. Per the germline V gene, CDR1 is DFQATT and CDR2 is SNEGSKA (reference sequence). This CDR3 is built from 11 residues.

This clonotype is medium-sized within its sample. The chain uses TRBV20-1 and TRBJ2-7; 10 positions match TRBD2. CDR1 and CDR2 from the germline V gene are DFQATT and SNEGSKA (reference sequence). After removal of 4 bases from V and 0 bases from J, the junction contained 9 bases not matched to a gene. The CDR3 is 16 amino acids. The CDR3 DNA sequence: TGCAGTGCTATTCTGGTTGGACTAGCGGACTCCTACGAGCAGTACTTC. Residues: CSAILVGLADSYEQYF.

In the case of this clonotype: A much bigger clone sits one base away, suggesting this may be a read error. The chain links TRBV19 to TRBJ2-3; D ambiguous. The germline V gene encodes CDR1 LNHDA and CDR2 SQIVND (reference sequence). This CDR3 region has 14 residues. V lost 5 bases, J lost 5 bases, and 14 bases lay in between. In DNA, the CDR3 is TGTGCCAGTAGTTTTGTGGCCCCCCGAGATACGCAGTATTTT. This gives the protein CASSFVAPRDTQYF.

This clonotype counts as large. The chain combines TRBV7-3 with TRBJ2-2; D is perhaps TRBD2 (6 bases). The CDR3 contains 16 residues. Trimming cost V 5 bases and J 1 base, with 14 bases left between them. The germline CDR1 and CDR2 sequences are SGHTA and FQGTGA. The CDR3 here is CASSTMRGVNTGELFF. The CDR3 DNA reads as TGTGCCAGCAGCACAATGCGGGGAGTGAACACCGGGGAGCTGTTTTTT.

CDR3 loop: CASSLYAGRETQYF. The CDR3 DNA is TGTGCCAGCAGTTTATACGCGGGGCGGGAGACCCAGTACTTC. The J gene is TRBJ2-5, the V gene TRBV27, with TRBD2 as a possible D gene (6 bases). The CDR3 is 14 residues long. Trimming shortened V by 1 base and J by 5 bases, and 11 bases separated the two germline ends. The germline V gene has CDR1 MNHEY and CDR2 SMNVEV (reference sequence).

By share of the sample, this clonotype is large. The rearrangement uses TRBV25-1 and TRBJ1-5; D unclear. Germline V CDR1 and CDR2: MGHDK, SYGVNS. The CDR3 has 14 residues. Trimming cost V 5 bases and J 1 base, with 9 bases left between them. CDR3 region: CASSHVTSNQPQHF. The CDR3 DNA reads as TGTGCCAGCAGTCATGTAACGAGCAATCAGCCCCAGCATTTT.

This clonotype is large (0.1 to 1%) by share. V and J are TRBV19 and TRBJ1-5; the D gene is possibly TRBD1 (6 bases). The CDR3 length is 19 residues. Germline V gene lookup returns CDR1 LNHDA and CDR2 SQIVND (reference sequence). V was cut by 0 bases and J by 5 bases, with 23 bases left in between. The CDR3 region is CASSIDQPPRAGDDQPQHF. CDR3 nucleotide sequence: TGTGCCAGTAGTATAGATCAACCTCCGAGGGCAGGGGATGATCAGCCCCAGCATTTT.

By its share, this clonotype is large. This chain links TRBV4-3 with TRBJ2-1; no clear D gene. The CDR3 has 15 amino acids. The germline CDR1 and CDR2 sequences are LGHNA and YSLEER. V lost 0 bases and J lost 5, with 11 bases in between. This CDR3 reads CASSQDTFFNNEQFF. CDR3 sequence (DNA): TGCGCCAGCAGCCAAGACACCTTTTTTAACAATGAGCAGTTCTTC.

Relative to its sample, this clonotype is medium-sized (0.01 to 0.1%). V usage is TRBV27 and J usage is TRBJ1-6; no clear D gene. The germline V gene has CDR1 MNHEY and CDR2 SMNVEV (reference sequence). V was cut by 4 bases and J by 7 bases, with 8 bases left in between. This CDR3 comprises 13 residues. The CDR3 sequence: CASSYRTNSPLHF. The CDR3, as DNA: TGTGCCAGCAGTTACCGTACGAATTCACCCCTCCACTTT.

As for this clonotype: Its ends do not fully match the called genes, so a read error is possible. V gene TRBV10-2 combines with J gene TRBJ2-7; the match to TRBD1 covers 8 bases. Germline values: CDR1 WSHSY, CDR2 SAAADI. The CDR3 has 12 amino acids. The DNA for the CDR3 is TGCGCCACCGGACAGGGTCCATACGAGCAGCACTTC. Protein sequence: CATGQGPYEQHF.

This clonotype is large. The rearrangement uses TRBV24-1 and TRBJ1-4; D ambiguous. Between the trimmed V and J ends, which lost 8 bases and 6 bases, there was a span of 6 bases. The CDR3 spans 11 residues. From germline, CDR1 is KGHDR and CDR2 SFDVKD. CDR3 protein: CATKSDEKLFF. CDR3 bases: TGTGCCACCAAGAGCGATGAAAAACTGTTTTTT.

Sample share makes this clonotype medium-sized. The chain has TRBV20-1 and TRBJ1-1; no reliable D call. V was trimmed by 0 bases and J by 6 bases, leaving 11 bases between them. The CDR3 extends over 13 amino acids. CDR1 is DFQATT and CDR2 is SNEGSKA in the germline V gene (reference sequence). CDR3 in amino acids: CSARDLGWSEAFF. The CDR3 coding sequence is TGCAGTGCTAGAGATCTGGGGTGGTCTGAAGCTTTCTTT.